The 14 T cell receptor beta chains in this list originate from one sample, sequenced in a study of OX40 agonist ivuxolimab in advanced cancers. TCRdb keeps only in-frame clones here, not all; method: immunoSEQ multiplex PCR. The data hold more than 35,000 clones, with around 88% observed a single time. The sample in question was CD4+ or CD8+ T cells sorted from blood, obtained in a trial of the OX40 agonist ivuxolimab. The origin of the receptors is an adult with an advanced solid tumor such as melanoma, head and neck, liver or kidney cancer.

The sample holds a few counts of this clone. The chain has TRBV5-6 and TRBJ1-2, with 7 bases identical to TRBD1. The CDR3 is 15 residues long. The ends lost 1 base at V and 8 bases at J; junction bases unmatched: 11. Germline CDR1 reads SGHDT; CDR2 reads YYEEEE. CDR3 sequence reads: CASSLRAGGPRGYTF. The DNA for the CDR3 is TGTGCCAGCAGCTTGCGGGCAGGGGGTCCAAGAGGCTACACCTTC. Variable domain in full (rest from reference TRBV5-6 and TRBJ1-2): DAGVTQSPTHLIKTRGQQVTLRCSPKSGHDTVSWYQQALGQGPQFIFQYYEEEERQRGNFPDRFSGHQFPNYSSELNVNALLLGDSALYLCASSLRAGGPRGYTFGSGTRLTVV.

This rearrangement joins TRBV28 to TRBJ2-1, with D unclear. Germline lookup yields CDR1 MDHEN and CDR2 SYDVKM. V was trimmed by 1 base and J by 0 bases, leaving 7 bases between them. The CDR3 extends over 15 amino acids. The CDR3 here is CASSLLESSYNEQFF. The CDR3 DNA reads as TGTGCCAGCAGTTTATTAGAATCCTCCTACAATGAGCAGTTCTTC.

The chain couples TRBV7-2 to TRBJ2-5; D may be TRBD1 or TRBD2 (6 bases each). Germline V CDR1 and CDR2: SGHTA, FQGNSA. The V gene lost 5 bases and the J gene lost 1 base, with 14 bases spanning the gap. The CDR3 length is 15 residues. In nucleotides, the CDR3 is TGTGCCAGCAGCCGGGGGCACATATCCCAAGAGACCCAGTACTTC. Its translation: CASSRGHISQETQYF.

With respect to this clone: This sample includes further DNA sequences coding for the same CDR3. The chain couples TRBV5-1 to TRBJ2-7, with no clear D. Germline assignment: CDR1 SGHRS and CDR2 YFSETQ. V lost 0 bases, J lost 5 bases, and 15 bases lay in between. The CDR3 covers 15 residues. This chain's CDR3 is CASSLDGIEWDEQYF. CDR3 DNA sequence: TGCGCCAGCAGCTTGGATGGTATCGAGTGGGACGAGCAGTACTTC. Full variable domain (rest looked up from reference TRBV5-1 and TRBJ2-7): KAGVTQTPRYLIKTRGQQVTLSCSPISGHRSVSWYQQTPGQGLQFLFEYFSETQRNKGNFPGRFSGRQFSNSRSEMNVSTLELGDSALYLCASSLDGIEWDEQYFGPGTRLTVT.

The V and J genes are TRBV6-5 and TRBJ2-3, with TRBD2 as a possible D gene (5 bases). The germline gives CDR1 MNHEY, CDR2 SVGAGI. The length of the CDR3 is 15 residues. Trimming took off 0 bases at V and 0 bases at J, with 7 bases between the two ends. In DNA form, the CDR3 reads TGTGCCAGCAGTTACTCGTCGGGGAGCACAGATACGCAGTATTTT. This sequence encodes CASSYSSGSTDTQYF.

V is TRBV7-9 and J is TRBJ2-5; D is ambiguous. Trimming removed 2 bases from V and 2 bases from J, with 12 bases in between. This CDR3 contains 15 residues. Germline V CDR1 and CDR2: SEHNR, FQNEAQ (reference sequence). The CDR3 spells CASSLRTAAQETQYF. In nucleotides, the CDR3 is TGTGCCAGCAGCTTACGGACGGCTGCACAAGAGACCCAGTACTTC.

J is TRBJ2-7 and V is TRBV29-1, with 8 bases lining up with TRBD1. V gave up 0 bases and J gave up 1 base; unmatched junction bases: 2. The CDR3 sequence is 14 residues long. CDR1 SQVTM and CDR2 ANQGSEA come from the germline V gene. The CDR3 sequence: CSVEDGTGSYEQYF. In DNA, the CDR3 is TGCAGCGTTGAAGATGGGACAGGTTCCTACGAGCAGTACTTC.

This clone was recorded a few times. The V gene is TRBV6-5, the J gene TRBJ2-5; D gene uncertain. Trimming took 6 bases from V and 4 from J, leaving 9 bases between them. CDR1 is MNHEY, CDR2 SVGAGI, per germline. The CDR3 is 12 amino acids. CDR3 loop: CASRAGRETQYF. In DNA form, the CDR3 reads TGTGCCAGCAGAGCCGGGCGAGAGACCCAGTACTTC.

The V gene is TRBV29-1, the J gene TRBJ2-7; TRBD1 is a possible D gene (6 bases). Trimming left V 4 bases short and J 0 bases short, with 16 bases between. CDR3 length equals 15 residues. Germline V gene lookup returns CDR1 SQVTM and CDR2 ANQGSEA. The CDR3 protein is CSVAGAPPSSYEQYF. The CDR3 nucleotides are TGCAGCGTTGCAGGGGCTCCCCCTAGCTCCTACGAGCAGTACTTC.

The chain couples TRBV30 to TRBJ1-1; the D gene is possibly TRBD1 (5 bases). This CDR3 has 11 residues. Trimming took off 3 bases at V and 6 bases at J, with 8 bases between the two ends. CDR1 is GTSNPN, CDR2 SVGIG, per germline (reference sequence). CDR3 in amino acids: CAWRRGPEAFF. The DNA for the CDR3 is TGTGCCTGGAGAAGGGGCCCTGAAGCTTTCTTT.

This chain joins TRBV7-2 and TRBJ2-1; 8 positions agree with TRBD2. This CDR3 has 17 residues. Trimming took 3 bases from V and 8 from J; bases not matched to a gene: 15. Germline-derived CDR1 and CDR2 are SGHTA and FQGNSA. The DNA of the CDR3 is TGTGCCAGCAGCTTGGCCCCGAGCGGCGGGGGGCTGTATGAGCAGTTCTTC. Translation: CASSLAPSGGGLYEQFF.

The V and J genes are TRBV28 and TRBJ2-3; 10 nucleotides line up with TRBD2. There are 16 residues in the CDR3. CDR1 and CDR2 from the germline V gene are MDHEN and SYDVKM. V was clipped by 3 bases and J by 9 bases; unmatched bases: 12. In nucleotides, the CDR3 is TGTGCCAGCAGTTTGCCTAGCGGGAGCTGGGAGGGGACGCAGTATTTT. Its protein product is CASSLPSGSWEGTQYF.

The chain has TRBV7-9 and TRBJ1-2; 7 nucleotides agree with TRBD1. With V trimmed by 4 bases and J by 3 bases, 8 bases remained unmatched. CDR1 and CDR2 (germline): SEHNR, FQNEAQ (reference sequence). The CDR3 is made up of 15 amino acids. DNA of the CDR3: TGTGCCAGCAGCTCCTCGTTCGACAGGGACTATGGCTACACCTTC. This codes for CASSSSFDRDYGYTF.

This chain joins TRBV27 and TRBJ1-1; D not certain. Germline V gene lookup returns CDR1 MNHEY and CDR2 SMNVEV (reference sequence). The CDR3 spans 13 residues. V was pared by 0 bases and J by 6 bases, with 8 bases between. CDR3 amino acids: CASSLSGSAEAFF. In nucleotides, the CDR3 is TGTGCCAGCAGTTTATCCGGGAGCGCTGAAGCTTTCTTT.